A single TCR beta chain is shown here with its context. Its antigen is unidentified. Most PBMC samples had roughly 0.5 ug input DNA in six replicates. The table came from immunoSEQ multiplex PCR; TCRdb's copy has only in-frame clones and leaves some out. The sample shows more than 25,000 clones, around four fifths of them seen only once. The sample's time point: after neoadjuvant nivolumab, at surgical resection. Patients had newly diagnosed, untreated stage II-IVA oral cavity squamous cell carcinoma. This sample is drawn from a study of neoadjuvant anti-PD-1 for oral cavity cancer. Study-level results: Post-nivolumab, blood T cell clonality was significantly elevated in non-responders.

The source was PBMCs, collected after nivolumab (anti-PD-1) treatment. The clonotype originates from a person aged 35-79 years with oral cavity squamous cell carcinoma.

CDR3 nucleotide sequence: TGTGCCAGCAGCCAAGAAGGCAGGGGGCGAACCGAGCAGTACTTC. This sequence encodes CASSQEGRGRTEQYF. The chain uses TRBV4-2 and TRBJ2-7; the match to TRBD1 covers 8 bases. J gave up 6 bases and V 0 bases, and 7 bases lay outside the gene matches. The CDR3 has 15 residues. CDR1 is LGHNA, CDR2 YNFKEQ, per germline.